One T cell receptor beta chain is described in this entry. These data belong to a study of regulatory T cells in long-lasting Graves disease. Time point specified: newly diagnosed GD, antithyroid drugs for less than 3 months. PBMCs provided the RNA from which the TCR library was made. CDR3 length equals 13 residues. Germline values: CDR1 MNHNS, CDR2 SASEGT. Deletions cut 3 bases from V and 2 bases from J, with 8 bases between. CDR3 regions were amplified by Arm-PCR using iRepertoire HTBI primers to build TCR beta libraries. TCRdb re-called the multiplex PCR reads through MiXCR, storing one row per CDR3 protein. The sample yields hundreds of thousands of distinct CDR3 sequences, approximately 15% seen once. This sample also belongs to another study, concerning T cells in Graves' hyperthyroidism and ophthalmopathy. From that second work: Clinical symptoms, serum thyroxine, TRAb, thyroid ultrasound and orbital computed tomography informed diagnoses. HTBI primers were the set used in a first-round RT-PCR of the TCR CDR3.

Sequenced here: peripheral blood mononuclear cells (PBMCs), sampled at new diagnosis, from a patient treated with antithyroid drugs. This chain joins TRBV6-1 and TRBJ2-7; maybe TRBD1 (5 bases). This sequence was found in a woman younger than 45 with Graves disease. CDR3 bases: TGTGCCAGCAGTGATTTCAGGGCCTACGAGCAGTACTTC. Translated: CASSDFRAYEQYF.